Following are 14 T cell receptor beta chains from one sample sequenced in a study of shared clonotypes between healthy human individuals. Libraries were prepared by immunoSEQ multiplex PCR; TCRdb keeps only in-frame clonotypes and omits some of them. The sample contains roughly 2,300,000 clones, about 90% of which appear only once. Sequences were obtained from naive CD4+ T cells from PBMCs. Subset reported: CD45RA+ positively selected. These receptors were obtained from a man aged 18 to 30 in good health. Some clones in this sample may be carry-over from other donors' samples.

The chain joins TRBV5-1 to TRBJ2-1; no reliable D call. The CDR3 is 17 amino acids. V was cut by 4 bases and J by 3 bases, with 20 bases left in between. Germline values: CDR1 SGHRS, CDR2 YFSETQ. CDR3 loop: CASSPYSAATVYNEQFF. The CDR3 coding sequence is TGCGCCAGCAGCCCCTACTCAGCAGCCACAGTCTACAATGAGCAGTTCTTC.

The rearrangement uses TRBV27 and TRBJ2-5; no reliable D call. CDR3 length: 15 amino acids. Germline CDR1 MNHEY, CDR2 SMNVEV (reference sequence). Trimming removed 6 bases at V and 0 bases at J, with 14 bases between. This CDR3 reads CASSISRLYQETQYF. The CDR3 DNA sequence: TGTGCCAGCAGCATAAGCAGGTTGTACCAAGAGACCCAGTACTTC.

The genes are TRBV5-8 and TRBJ1-2; D is ambiguous. Trimming left V 1 base short and J 0 bases short, with 16 bases between. The CDR3 has 17 residues. The V gene's germline CDR1 is SGHTS and CDR2 YDEGEE. The CDR3 protein is CASSLRRSIVPNYGYTF. CDR3 bases: TGTGCCAGCAGCTTGAGACGGAGCATAGTACCTAACTATGGCTACACCTTC.

The J gene is TRBJ2-2, the V gene TRBV11-2; D unresolved. CDR1 and CDR2 (germline): SGHAT, FQNNGV. This CDR3 spans 16 amino acids. V lost 1 base to trimming and J lost 2 bases, with 11 bases between them. The CDR3 nucleotides read TGTGCCAGCAGCTTAGGGCGACATGGAAACACCGGGGAGCTGTTTTTT. Its protein is CASSLGRHGNTGELFF.

V is TRBV19 and J is TRBJ2-5; D is unclear. This CDR3 contains 16 residues. In germline, CDR1 is LNHDA, CDR2 SQIVND (reference sequence). The V gene lost 5 bases and the J gene lost 1 base, with 17 bases spanning the gap. The CDR3 region has the DNA TGTGCCAGTAGTTCCGGTCCCTACAGCACCCAAGAGACCCAGTACTTC. Its protein product is CASSSGPYSTQETQYF.

The DNA for the CDR3 is TGTGCCACCAGCAGGGACAGACAGGCCTCGAAAAAACTGTTTTTT. Protein product: CATSRDRQASKKLFF. The gene calls are TRBV15 and TRBJ1-4; weak D call: TRBD1 (6 bases). V shed 3 bases and J shed 9 bases, with 17 bases lying between them. CDR1 and CDR2 from the germline V gene are LNHNV and YYDKDF (reference sequence). The CDR3 is 15 residues long.

The sample holds a few counts of this clone. The junction departs from germline at one end; a sequencing error may be responsible. This chain links TRBV5-1 with TRBJ2-3; D is uncertain. This CDR3 has 13 residues. The germline V gene encodes CDR1 SGHRS and CDR2 YFSETQ. The CDR3 sequence: CASSSLSKDTQYF. The CDR3 bases are TGCGCCAGCAGCTCCCTTAGCAAAGATACGCAGTATTTT.

The chain recombines TRBV5-6 with TRBJ1-1; D may be TRBD1 (6 bases). CDR3 length equals 19 residues. The germline gives CDR1 SGHDT, CDR2 YYEEEE. Trimming removed 3 bases at V and 0 bases at J, with 24 bases between. CDR3 in DNA: TGTGCCAGCAGCTCGACACTACAGGGTCACGGCAGGGTGAACACTGAAGCTTTCTTT. Amino acid sequence: CASSSTLQGHGRVNTEAFF.

This clone appeared once. The chain recombines TRBV2 with TRBJ2-7; no reliable D call. Trimming pared 2 bases from V and 6 bases from J, leaving 17 bases between. CDR1 is SNHLY, CDR2 FYNNEI, per germline. The CDR3 spans 15 residues. The DNA of the CDR3 is TGTGCCAGCAGTGAATATGGCACAAACCTTGGCGAGCAGTACTTC. Translated, it gives CASSEYGTNLGEQYF. Complete variable domain (other parts from reference TRBV2 and TRBJ2-7): EPEVTQTPSHQVTQMGQEVILRCVPISNHLYFYWYRQILGQKVEFLVSFYNNEISEKSEIFDDQFSVERPDGSNFTLKIRSTKLEDSAMYFCASSEYGTNLGEQYFGPGTRLTVT.

The chain uses TRBV28 and TRBJ2-7, with 7 bases aligning to TRBD2. With 6 bases clipped from V and 6 bases from J, the junction kept 11 bases outside the gene matches. The CDR3 covers 14 residues. Germline CDR1 is MDHEN and CDR2 is SYDVKM. The chain's CDR3 is CASRPPGEGGEQYF. In DNA form, the CDR3 reads TGTGCCAGCAGGCCCCCCGGGGAGGGTGGCGAGCAGTACTTC.

This clone was counted a few times. This CDR3 is CASSRDRGGSFGGYTF. The CDR3 DNA is TGTGCCAGCAGCCGGGACAGGGGCGGGTCGTTCGGTGGCTACACCTTC. This rearrangement joins TRBV14 to TRBJ1-2; 10 bases map to TRBD1. This CDR3 has 16 residues. Trimming removed 4 bases from V and 7 bases from J; junction bases left unmatched: 12. Germline V gene data show CDR1 as SGHDN and CDR2 as FVKESK.

Worth noting for this clone: The same CDR3 is also encoded by other DNA sequences in this sample. V and J are TRBV2 and TRBJ1-3; D is uncertain. This CDR3 region has 12 residues. V was clipped by 6 bases and J by 4 bases, with 7 bases between them. Germline CDR1 reads SNHLY; CDR2 reads FYNNEI. CDR3: CASSDRGNTIYF. The CDR3 region has the DNA TGTGCCAGCAGCGATAGGGGAAACACCATATATTTT.

This chain connects TRBV5-6 to TRBJ2-6; D perhaps matches TRBD1 (5 bases). The length of the CDR3 is 16 residues. Germline CDR1 reads SGHDT; CDR2 reads YYEEEE. The V gene lost 2 bases and the J gene lost 0 bases, with 9 bases spanning the gap. CDR3 coding DNA: TGTGCCAGCAGCTTCACAAGGGGCTCTGGGGCCAACGTCCTGACTTTC. It codes for CASSFTRGSGANVLTF.

J is TRBJ1-2 and V is TRBV5-4, with D possibly TRBD1 on 5 matching bases. V dropped 10 bases and J dropped 2 bases, with 18 bases sitting between them. CDR1 and CDR2 from the germline V gene are SGHNT and YYREEE (reference sequence). There are 14 residues in the CDR3. In DNA, the CDR3 is TGTGCCGGCTCCAGGGCGGGTTCAAACTATGGCTACACCTTC. It translates to CAGSRAGSNYGYTF.